What follows describes a single T cell receptor beta chain. This sample stems from a study of blood T cell repertoires in COVID-19. Background on the study: Material from acute and convalescent COVID-19 was sourced from the United States, Italy and Spain. T cells, B-cell-depleted T cells, or PBMCs supplied cDNA or gDNA.

Authors' data handling: Amplification of reference gene primers provided the estimated nucleated cell counts. Measured with immunoSEQ multiplex PCR; TCRdb has only the in-frame clones, and not every one. V, J and clone size derive from that table, while D and trimming were established from the DNA sequence. The profile shows approximately 10,000 clones, less than 90% of them singletons. This CDR3 region has 16 residues. Germline V gene data show CDR1 as SGHNT and CDR2 as YENEEA. The germline V and J ends were trimmed by 0 bases and 2 bases, with 14 bases remaining between them. The chain is built from TRBV11-3 and TRBJ2-7; maybe TRBD1 (6 bases). Sequencing was performed on peripheral blood. The TCR was taken from a woman aged 55-70 years with active COVID-19. This CDR3 reads CASSLEAQGKAYEQYV. Here the CDR3 DNA reads TGTGCCAGCAGCTTAGAGGCCCAGGGGAAGGCCTACGAGCAGTACGTC.